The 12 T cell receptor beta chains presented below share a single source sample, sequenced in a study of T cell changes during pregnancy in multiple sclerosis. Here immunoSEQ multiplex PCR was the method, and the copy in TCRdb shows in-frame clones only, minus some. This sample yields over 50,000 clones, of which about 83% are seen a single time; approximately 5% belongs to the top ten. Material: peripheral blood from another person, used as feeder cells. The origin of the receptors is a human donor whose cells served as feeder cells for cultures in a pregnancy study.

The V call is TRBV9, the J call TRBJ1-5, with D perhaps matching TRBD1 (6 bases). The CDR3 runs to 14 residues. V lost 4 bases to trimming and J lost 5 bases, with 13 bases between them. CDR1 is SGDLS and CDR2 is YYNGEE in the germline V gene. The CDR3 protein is CASSLEGGYQPQHF. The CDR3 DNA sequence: TGTGCCAGCAGCCTCGAGGGGGGGTATCAGCCCCAGCATTTT.

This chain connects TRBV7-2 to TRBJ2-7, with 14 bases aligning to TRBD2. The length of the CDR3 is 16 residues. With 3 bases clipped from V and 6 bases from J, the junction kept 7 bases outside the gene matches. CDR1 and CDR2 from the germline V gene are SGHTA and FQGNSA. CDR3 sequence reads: CASSFPGLAGGGEQYF. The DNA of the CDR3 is TGTGCCAGCAGCTTTCCCGGACTAGCGGGAGGTGGCGAGCAGTACTTC.

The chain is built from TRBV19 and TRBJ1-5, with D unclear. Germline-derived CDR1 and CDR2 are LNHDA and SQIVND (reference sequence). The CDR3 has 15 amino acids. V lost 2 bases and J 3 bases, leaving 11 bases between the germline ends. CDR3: CASSIRAGSNQPQHF. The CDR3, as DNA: TGTGCCAGTAGTATAAGGGCAGGTTCCAATCAGCCCCAGCATTTT.

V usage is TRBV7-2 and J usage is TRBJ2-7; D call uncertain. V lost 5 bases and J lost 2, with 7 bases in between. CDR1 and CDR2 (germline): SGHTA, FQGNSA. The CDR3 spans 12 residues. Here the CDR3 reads CASSTNTYEQYF. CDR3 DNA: TGTGCCAGCAGCACCAACACCTACGAGCAGTACTTC.

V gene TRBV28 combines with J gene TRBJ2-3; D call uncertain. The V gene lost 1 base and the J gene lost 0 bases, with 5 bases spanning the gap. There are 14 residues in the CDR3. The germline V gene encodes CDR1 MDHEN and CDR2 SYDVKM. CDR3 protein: CASSLYSSTDTQYF. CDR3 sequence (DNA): TGTGCCAGCAGTTTATATTCCAGCACAGATACGCAGTATTTT. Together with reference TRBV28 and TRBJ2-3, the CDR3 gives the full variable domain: DVKVTQSSRYLVKRTGEKVFLECVQDMDHENMFWYRQDPGLGLRLIYFSYDVKMKEKGDIPEGYSVSREKKERFSLILESASTNQTSMYLCASSLYSSTDTQYFGPGTRLTVL.

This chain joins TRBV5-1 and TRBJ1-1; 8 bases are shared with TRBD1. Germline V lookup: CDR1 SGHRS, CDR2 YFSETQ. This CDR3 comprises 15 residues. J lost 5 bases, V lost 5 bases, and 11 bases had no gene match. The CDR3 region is CASSPRSGGSTEAFF. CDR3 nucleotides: TGCGCCAGCAGTCCTCGATCAGGGGGCAGTACTGAAGCTTTCTTT.

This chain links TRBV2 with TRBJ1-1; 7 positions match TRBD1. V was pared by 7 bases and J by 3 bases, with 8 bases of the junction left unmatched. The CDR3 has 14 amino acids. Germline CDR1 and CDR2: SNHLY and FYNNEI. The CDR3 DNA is TGTGCCAGCACAGAAGGGGGCCCGCACACTGAAGCTTTCTTT. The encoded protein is CASTEGGPHTEAFF.

The CDR3 reads CASARSTLNTGELFF. The CDR3 nucleotides read TGTGCCAGCGCCCGGAGTACCCTTAACACCGGGGAGCTGTTTTTT. The chain links TRBV27 to TRBJ2-2; D remains unclear. This CDR3 has 15 amino acids. V dropped 8 bases and J dropped 2 bases, with 15 bases sitting between them. CDR1 is MNHEY and CDR2 is SMNVEV in the germline V gene (reference sequence).

The CDR3 protein is CASSYSTGGPYEQYF. The CDR3 DNA follows: TGTGCCAGCAGTTATTCGACAGGGGGCCCCTACGAGCAGTACTTC. V usage is TRBV6-5 and J usage is TRBJ2-7, with 10 bases fitting TRBD1. Trimming at V came to 3 bases and at J to 2 bases, leaving 4 bases not matched to a gene. Germline V gives CDR1 MNHEY, CDR2 SVGAGI. CDR3 length equals 15 residues.

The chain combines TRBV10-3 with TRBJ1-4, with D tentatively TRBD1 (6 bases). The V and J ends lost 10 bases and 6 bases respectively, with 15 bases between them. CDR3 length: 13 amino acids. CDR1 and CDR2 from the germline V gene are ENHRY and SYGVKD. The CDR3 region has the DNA TGTGCCACCCAGACAGGACTTGATGAAAAACTGTTTTTT. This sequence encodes CATQTGLDEKLFF.

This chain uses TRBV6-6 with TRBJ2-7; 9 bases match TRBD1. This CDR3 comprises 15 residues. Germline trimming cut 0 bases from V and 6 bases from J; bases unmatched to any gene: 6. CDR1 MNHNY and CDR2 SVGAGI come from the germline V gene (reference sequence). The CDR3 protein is CASSYSPGQGAEQYF. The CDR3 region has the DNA TGTGCCAGCAGTTACTCGCCGGGACAGGGTGCCGAGCAGTACTTC.

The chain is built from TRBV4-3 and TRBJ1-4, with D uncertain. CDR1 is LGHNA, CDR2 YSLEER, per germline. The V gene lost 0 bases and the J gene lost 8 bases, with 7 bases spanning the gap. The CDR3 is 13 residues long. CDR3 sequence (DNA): TGCGCCAGCAGCCAAGATGTACGGGAAAAACTGTTTTTT. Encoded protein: CASSQDVREKLFF.